Presented here are 30 T cell receptor beta chains from one specimen sequenced in a study of early T cells in non-severe SARS-CoV-2 infection (dated by TCRdb to the early 2020s). Libraries came from 5' RACE. This sample was sequenced with a NextSeq 500. TCRdb redid the processing of the public reads, applying fastp at Q25 and MiXCR, and retained in-frame beta chains. Under each unique CDR3 protein, matching rows form one entry showing the most common genes and DNA. This sample holds roughly 70,000 distinct CDR3 sequences; approximately 12% were observed only once. In total, the top ten clones hold over 1% of the sample. Specimen: whole blood. These receptors came from an adult who was a healthcare worker with PCR-confirmed SARS-CoV-2 infection or an uninfected control (not recorded which).

This clonotype was observed at least ten times. The gene calls are TRBV5-1 and TRBJ2-2; TRBD1 or TRBD2 may be the D gene (5 bases each). This CDR3 is built from 14 residues. Between the trimmed V and J ends, which lost 4 bases and 7 bases, there was a span of 14 bases. Germline V gene lookup returns CDR1 SGHRS and CDR2 YFSETQ. The CDR3: CASSLGTPGGELFF. For the CDR3, the DNA is TGCGCCAGCAGCCTAGGGACCCCCGGCGGGGAGCTGTTTTTT.

This clonotype was seen ten or more times. The chain couples TRBV20-1 to TRBJ2-1; 13 positions match TRBD2. This CDR3 comprises 16 residues. V lost 5 bases, J lost 0 bases, and 4 bases stayed unmatched. Germline V gives CDR1 DFQATT, CDR2 SNEGSKA (reference sequence). The CDR3 DNA follows: TGCAGTGCTTCGACTAGCGGGGGGCCCTCCTACAATGAGCAGTTCTTC. Translation: CSASTSGGPSYNEQFF.

In its sample, this clonotype was seen many times. This chain links TRBV5-6 with TRBJ1-1, with 7 nucleotides matching TRBD1. This CDR3 spans 14 amino acids. Germline CDR1 SGHDT, CDR2 YYEEEE. V was clipped by 6 bases and J by 1 base; unmatched bases: 6. The CDR3 DNA is TGTGCCAGCACAGAGGGGGCCGCGAACACTGAAGCTTTCTTT. Translated: CASTEGAANTEAFF.

This clonotype was seen many times. The CDR3 nucleotides are TGTGCCAGCAGTCAGGGGGCGGCGGCCAATTCACCCCTCCACTTT. This codes for CASSQGAAANSPLHF. The chain is built from TRBV27 and TRBJ1-6; 8 bases match TRBD1. The CDR3 has 15 amino acids. The V segment lost 5 bases and the J segment 7 bases; nucleotides outside the gene matches: 7. Germline V gene data show CDR1 as MNHEY and CDR2 as SMNVEV (reference sequence).

Here the CDR3 reads CASSVGRTEAFF. In nucleotides, the CDR3 is TGTGCCAGCAGTGTGGGGCGAACTGAAGCTTTCTTT. The chain has TRBV7-9 and TRBJ1-1, with D perhaps TRBD1 (5 bases). V was trimmed by 6 bases and J by 5 bases, leaving 10 bases between them. CDR3 length equals 12 residues. The germline V gene has CDR1 SEHNR and CDR2 FQNEAQ (reference sequence).

In regard to this clonotype: One end of the junction does not line up with germline, which may come from a read error. The V call is TRBV29-1, the J call TRBJ1-1; 9 bases are a match to TRBD1. Germline assignment: CDR1 SQVTM and CDR2 ANQGSEA. CDR3 length: 12 residues. CDR3 DNA sequence: TGCAGCGTTGAGACCCCCCCGGGACAGGGCCTCTTT. Its translation is CSVETPPGQGLF.

This clonotype was seen just once. With a much larger clone just one base away, this may be a read error. Likely a read error: the CDR3 ends without its conserved phenylalanine or tryptophan. This chain connects TRBV30 to TRBJ1-2; D gene ambiguous. CDR3 size: 12 residues. Germline V CDR1 and CDR2: GTSNPN, SVGIG (reference sequence). The V and J ends lost 4 bases and 7 bases respectively, with 13 bases between them. This CDR3 reads CAWTGPSGGYTY. CDR3 sequence (DNA): TGTGCCTGGACCGGACCCTCGGGTGGCTACACCTAC.

This clonotype was seen repeatedly, ten times or more. V and J are TRBV6-5 and TRBJ2-3; D uncertain. The germline V gene has CDR1 MNHEY and CDR2 SVGAGI. V was trimmed by 6 bases and J by 0 bases, leaving 4 bases between them. The CDR3 totals 12 residues. CDR3 nucleotides: TGTGCCAGCAGCAAAAGCACAGATACGCAGTATTTT. Translation: CASSKSTDTQYF.

Ten or more counts support this clonotype. This chain joins TRBV20-1 and TRBJ2-7, with D perhaps assigned TRBD1 or TRBD2 (5 bases each). CDR3 length equals 13 residues. Germline-derived CDR1 and CDR2 are DFQATT and SNEGSKA (reference sequence). V dropped 5 bases and J dropped 1 base, with 12 bases sitting between them. In DNA, the CDR3 is TGCAGTGCTGAGGGGCGGAATTCCTACGAGCAGTACTTC. This encodes CSAEGRNSYEQYF.

In its sample, this clonotype was seen many times. The rearrangement joins TRBV7-9 to TRBJ1-6; 7 positions agree with TRBD1. CDR3 length: 17 residues. The germline gives CDR1 SEHNR, CDR2 FQNEAQ (reference sequence). After removal of 1 base from V and 9 bases from J, the junction contained 12 bases not matched to a gene. Written as DNA, the CDR3 is TGTGCCAGCAGCTTAGACTACAGGGGCCGAAACCCTTCACCCCTCCACTTT. Amino acid sequence: CASSLDYRGRNPSPLHF.

This clonotype was seen many times. The gene calls are TRBV12-3 or TRBV12-4 and TRBJ2-1, with D tentatively TRBD2 (5 bases). This CDR3 comprises 13 residues. V was trimmed by 2 bases and J by 8 bases, leaving 10 bases between them. The CDR3 sequence: CASSLLTRYEQFF. CDR3 nucleotides: TGTGCCAGCAGTTTACTCACTAGATATGAGCAGTTCTTC.

This clonotype was counted at least ten times. The J gene is TRBJ2-1, the V gene TRBV7-2; no definite D call. This CDR3 comprises 14 residues. Trimming removed 7 bases at V and 4 bases at J, with 14 bases between. Germline lookup yields CDR1 SGHTA and CDR2 FQGNSA. The CDR3, as DNA: TGTGCCAGCACCTTGAACCCCATTTACAATGAGCAGTTCTTC. It codes for CASTLNPIYNEQFF.

This clonotype was picked up many times. The CDR3 loop reads CASSSRDRVSSPLHF. CDR3 DNA: TGTGCCAGCAGTTCACGCGACAGGGTTTCTTCACCCCTCCACTTT. The V call is TRBV6-2 or TRBV6-3, the J call TRBJ1-6; 7 bases map to TRBD1. CDR3 length: 15 residues. Germline values: CDR1 MNHEY, CDR2 SVGEGT. Trimming at V came to 4 bases and at J to 9 bases, leaving 9 bases not matched to a gene.

This clonotype was observed many times. V is TRBV7-9 and J is TRBJ2-5, with TRBD1 matching over 9 bases. Germline CDR1 is SEHNR and CDR2 is FQNEAQ (reference sequence). With 5 bases clipped from V and 5 bases from J, the junction kept 6 bases outside the gene matches. The CDR3 has 14 amino acids. The CDR3: CASSQGQGGETQYF. CDR3 DNA sequence: TGTGCCAGCAGCCAGGGACAGGGTGGCGAGACCCAGTACTTC.

This clonotype was recorded many times. V is TRBV10-1 and J is TRBJ2-1; possibly TRBD1 for D (5 bases). This CDR3 has 17 amino acids. Germline CDR1 and CDR2: WNHNN and SYGVQD (reference sequence). Trimming shortened V by 3 bases and J by 8 bases, and 23 bases separated the two germline ends. The CDR3, as DNA: TGCGCCAGCAGTGATTTTCGGACACCTATGGGTGGGGATGAGCAGTTCTTC. It yields the protein CASSDFRTPMGGDEQFF.

This clonotype was seen ten or more times. The chain links TRBV20-1 to TRBJ2-5; D gene unclear. The germline V and J ends were trimmed by 0 bases and 4 bases, with 12 bases remaining between them. From germline, CDR1 is DFQATT and CDR2 SNEGSKA (reference sequence). CDR3 length: 14 residues. The CDR3 sequence: CSARDLELGETQYF. The CDR3 DNA sequence: TGCAGTGCTAGAGATCTGGAGTTGGGAGAGACCCAGTACTTC.

This clonotype was detected ten times or more. This chain links TRBV7-2 with TRBJ2-1; the D gene is possibly TRBD1 (6 bases). With 1 base removed from V and 2 bases from J, the gap between germline ends came to 12 bases. This CDR3 contains 16 residues. CDR1 SGHTA and CDR2 FQGNSA come from the germline V gene. CDR3 loop: CASSLVDRPTYNEQFF. CDR3 nucleotide sequence: TGTGCCAGCAGCTTAGTAGACAGGCCAACCTACAATGAGCAGTTCTTC.

V gene TRBV5-5 combines with J gene TRBJ2-1; D might be TRBD1 or TRBD2, each matching 7 bases. Trimming took off 4 bases at V and 0 bases at J, with 17 bases between the two ends. This CDR3 is 17 amino acids long. Looked up from germline, CDR1 is SGHKS and CDR2 is YYEKEE (reference sequence). CDR3 DNA sequence: TGTGCCAGCAGCCCACGAGGGGGCGGGGGCTCCTACAATGAGCAGTTCTTC. It specifies CASSPRGGGGSYNEQFF.

In this sample, this clonotype turned up many times. The gene calls are TRBV30 and TRBJ2-2; possibly TRBD1 for D (6 bases). The CDR3 runs to 13 residues. Germline values: CDR1 GTSNPN, CDR2 SVGIG (reference sequence). Trimming removed 4 bases from V and 4 bases from J, with 10 bases in between. The CDR3 spells CAWIQGGTGELFF. The CDR3 bases are TGTGCCTGGATACAGGGTGGCACCGGGGAGCTGTTTTTT.

The table lists this clonotype with many counts. The V call is TRBV20-1, the J call TRBJ2-3; 10 positions match TRBD1. Trimming cost V 2 bases and J 5 bases; bases outside gene matches: 7. CDR1 and CDR2 (germline): DFQATT, SNEGSKA (reference sequence). The CDR3 loop spans 15 amino acids. The CDR3 DNA reads as TGCAGTGCTAGAACCGGGACAGGGGACGTAGATACGCAGTATTTT. This codes for CSARTGTGDVDTQYF.

In this sample, this clonotype turned up many times. V gene TRBV12-3 or TRBV12-4 combines with J gene TRBJ2-7; D is uncertain. V was clipped by 1 base and J by 3 bases, with 13 bases between them. This CDR3 comprises 15 residues. The CDR3 spells CASSLGQVPIYEQYF. The CDR3 region has the DNA TGTGCCAGCAGTTTAGGGCAGGTCCCCATCTACGAGCAGTACTTC.

The chain carries TRBV28 and TRBJ1-5; 7 bases are shared with TRBD1. The CDR3 is 14 residues long. J gave up 4 bases and V 3 bases, and 3 bases lay outside the gene matches. Germline V CDR1 and CDR2: MDHEN, SYDVKM. CDR3 protein: CASSFIQGNQPQHF. The CDR3 bases are TGTGCCAGCAGTTTCATACAGGGGAATCAGCCCCAGCATTTT.

This clonotype has a count of ten or more. J is TRBJ2-5 and V is TRBV28; perhaps TRBD2 as D (5 bases). Germline V gene lookup returns CDR1 MDHEN and CDR2 SYDVKM. This CDR3 is built from 13 residues. V shed 8 bases and J shed 1 base, with 11 bases lying between them. The CDR3 sequence is CASLGTSQETQYF. DNA of the CDR3: TGTGCCAGCCTAGGTACTAGCCAAGAGACCCAGTACTTC.

This clonotype showed up many times. The chain employs TRBV20-1 and TRBJ1-5, with a tentative D call TRBD1 (6 bases). The CDR3 length is 13 residues. Germline V gene lookup returns CDR1 DFQATT and CDR2 SNEGSKA (reference sequence). V was cut by 6 bases and J by 6 bases, with 15 bases left in between. The CDR3 DNA sequence: TGCAGTGCCACACCGGACAGAACTCAGCCCCAGCATTTT. It translates to CSATPDRTQPQHF.

This clonotype was seen repeatedly, ten times or more. One end of the junction fails to match germline, which may point to a read error. This rearrangement joins TRBV7-7 to TRBJ2-7; 9 bases line up with TRBD2. CDR1 and CDR2 from the germline V gene are SSHAT and FNYEAQ (reference sequence). CDR3 length: 14 amino acids. CDR3 nucleotide sequence: TGTGCTAGCAGCCCTAGCGGGGTCCCCTACGAGCAGTACTTC. The encoded protein is CASSPSGVPYEQYF.

The sample holds many counts of this clonotype. V is TRBV28 and J is TRBJ2-6, with TRBD1 matching 7 bases. Unmatched junction bases numbered 6, after V lost 7 bases and J lost 0 bases. Germline values: CDR1 MDHEN, CDR2 SYDVKM. CDR3 length: 16 residues. In DNA, the CDR3 is TGTGCCAGCACCCCGGGACAGAGCTCTGGGGCCAACGTCCTGACTTTC. Its protein is CASTPGQSSGANVLTF.

This clonotype was detected ten times or more. This chain links TRBV20-1 with TRBJ1-1, with 10 bases identical to TRBD1. With 5 bases clipped from V and 7 bases from J, the junction kept 4 bases outside the gene matches. There are 12 residues in the CDR3. Germline V gene lookup returns CDR1 DFQATT and CDR2 SNEGSKA (reference sequence). CDR3 DNA: TGCAGTGCTCCGGGACAGGGGTTTGAAGCTTTCTTT. This codes for CSAPGQGFEAFF.

The chain employs TRBV12-5 and TRBJ1-1; D call uncertain. V was trimmed by 1 base and J by 1 base, leaving 10 bases between them. The CDR3 runs to 15 residues. The V gene's germline CDR1 is LGHNT and CDR2 FRNRAP. The CDR3 region is CASGLAPRTNTEAFF. The CDR3, as DNA: TGTGCTAGTGGTTTGGCCCCGAGAACGAACACTGAAGCTTTCTTT.

This clonotype was recorded many times. The chain uses TRBV11-2 and TRBJ2-7; TRBD1 matches at 9 bases. Looked up from germline, CDR1 is SGHAT and CDR2 is FQNNGV. This CDR3 is built from 16 residues. The trim removed 1 base at V and 6 bases at J, leaving 10 bases unmatched. This CDR3 reads CASSLGGQGFLFEQYF. The CDR3 nucleotides are TGTGCCAGCAGCTTAGGGGGACAGGGATTCTTGTTCGAGCAGTACTTC.

This clonotype was observed at least ten times. This chain uses TRBV6-5 with TRBJ1-2, with 8 bases matching TRBD1. CDR1 MNHEY and CDR2 SVGAGI come from the germline V gene. The CDR3 has 14 amino acids. V gave up 6 bases and J gave up 6 bases; unmatched junction bases: 9. CDR3 DNA sequence: TGTGCCAGCAGCCGGTCCGACAGGGGACATGGCTACACCTTC. This encodes CASSRSDRGHGYTF.